This T cell receptor (beta chain) was identified in a study of T cell repertoires in cytomegalovirus infection. Study-wide context: It was the public TCR beta signatures that indicated both CMV infection and matching HLA type. Findings and caveats of the study: Ex vivo responses were dominated by HLA-C-restricted CMV-specific TCR beta clonotypes. Adding up the frequency of public TCR beta families identified people who carried CMV plus the relevant HLA.

TCRdb re-analysed the reads in MiXCR, keeping a single row per CDR3 protein. The sample lists around 130,000 distinct CDR3 sequences; 7.5% to 9% were seen once. The table lists this clonotype with many counts. Its antigen remains unknown. The CDR3 runs to 13 residues. V dropped 2 bases and J dropped 7 bases, with 9 bases sitting between them. The specimen was PBMCs. The chain recombines TRBV12-3 or TRBV12-4 with TRBJ2-1; no clear D gene. The clonotype originates from a human donor in good health (CMV status not recorded). Some clones in this sample may be carry-over from other donors' samples. The CDR3 is CASSLQPSNEQFF. In DNA form, the CDR3 reads TGTGCCAGCAGTTTACAACCTAGTAATGAGCAGTTCTTC.